Sequencing of this TCR beta chain was carried out in a study of blood T cell repertoires in COVID-19. Study-level information: Nucleic acid was either cDNA or gDNA, and it came from T cells, B-cell-depleted T cells, or PBMCs.

This CDR3 has 15 amino acids. Germline V CDR1 and CDR2: SGHNT, YYREEE (reference sequence). After removal of 3 bases from V and 6 bases from J, the junction contained 5 bases not matched to a gene. Original handling: It was from reference gene primer amplification that nucleated cell counts were estimated. Produced via immunoSEQ multiplex PCR; TCRdb's table is partial and in-frame only. V and J calls and clone size come straight from that table; D and trimming were deduced from the DNA. The sample has 95,000 to 150,000 clones, about 94% seen once; the top ten hold around 1.9%. Sequencing was carried out using peripheral blood. The sequence came from a man between 45 and 60 years old with COVID-19, enrolled during active disease. The chain joins TRBV5-4 to TRBJ2-1, with TRBD1 matching 11 bases. CDR3 bases: TGTGCCAGCAGCTCACTGGACAGGGGGCGCAATGAGCAGTTCTTC. Protein: CASSSLDRGRNEQFF.